This T cell receptor beta chain stems from a study of radiotherapy plus CTLA-4 blockade in lung cancer. With respect to this clone: Other DNA sequences in the same sample also yield this CDR3.

The V and J ends lost 5 bases and 9 bases, in that order; junction bases with no gene match: 6. The CDR3 extends over 12 amino acids. Germline loops: CDR1 MNHEY, CDR2 SVGAGI. Measured with immunoSEQ multiplex PCR; TCRdb has only the in-frame clones, and not every one. Among approximately 52,000 clones, about 77% were seen once, and the ten largest hold around 2.4%. The rearrangement joins TRBV6-5 to TRBJ1-1; 7 bases match TRBD1. The material sequenced was peripheral blood, taken from a patient treated with radiotherapy plus ipilimumab. This TCR was recovered from a human donor with non-small cell lung cancer whose response to radiotherapy plus ipilimumab could not be evaluated. CDR3 nucleotides: TGTGCCAGCAGTCGAGGGACAGCCCAAGCTTTCTTT. Protein: CASSRGTAQAFF.